Listed here are 32 T cell receptor beta chains from one sample, sequenced in a study of control samples from healthy donors and cancer patients. Sequencing was performed with immunoSEQ multiplex PCR; in TCRdb, only in-frame clones are kept and a portion is missing. The sample has 120,000 or so clones; approximately 87% are singletons. The sequencing sample was made of blood. The receptors were sampled from a man aged 55 to 69 in good health.

The chain has TRBV9 and TRBJ2-7, with a weak D call TRBD2 (5 bases). This CDR3 has 14 amino acids. Trimming took 0 bases from V and 2 from J, leaving 9 bases between them. Germline V CDR1 and CDR2: SGDLS, YYNGEE. CDR3 protein: CASSVDPSTYEQYF. The DNA for the CDR3 is TGTGCCAGCAGCGTAGACCCTAGCACCTACGAGCAGTACTTC.

The chain uses TRBV7-2 and TRBJ1-6, with D possibly being TRBD1 (6 bases). V was cut by 3 bases and J by 2 bases, with 8 bases left in between. This CDR3 comprises 15 residues. CDR1 and CDR2 (germline): SGHTA, FQGNSA. The CDR3 nucleotides are TGTGCCAGCAGCTTGGACAGTGCCTATAATTCACCCCTCCACTTT. It encodes CASSLDSAYNSPLHF.

This clone was recorded a few times. The chain uses TRBV5-1 and TRBJ1-5, with a weak D call TRBD1 (5 bases). V gave up 4 bases and J gave up 2 bases, with 16 bases separating them. CDR1 is SGHRS, CDR2 YFSETQ, per germline. This CDR3 is 16 amino acids long. CDR3 sequence reads: CASSPGGGSGNQPQHF. The CDR3 DNA sequence: TGCGCCAGCAGCCCCGGGGGAGGGTCCGGCAATCAGCCCCAGCATTTT.

This sequence joins TRBV6-5 and TRBJ2-4; weak D call: TRBD2 (5 bases). The ends were cut back, 0 bases at V and 1 base at J, with 10 bases in the middle. The CDR3 is 16 residues long. Germline V gene lookup returns CDR1 MNHEY and CDR2 SVGAGI. Here the CDR3 reads CASSYSAGGAKNIQYF. The DNA of the CDR3 is TGTGCCAGCAGTTACTCTGCGGGTGGGGCCAAAAACATTCAGTACTTC.

In regard to this clone: Additional DNA sequences in this sample encode the identical CDR3. The rearrangement joins TRBV7-2 to TRBJ2-5; perhaps TRBD1 as D (5 bases). Germline V gene lookup returns CDR1 SGHTA and CDR2 FQGNSA. V was trimmed by 0 bases and J by 2 bases, leaving 7 bases between them. The CDR3 has 14 residues. CDR3 in amino acids: CASSLAGAQETQYF. The CDR3 DNA is TGTGCCAGCAGCTTAGCAGGGGCACAAGAGACCCAGTACTTC. The full variable domain, in which reference TRBV7-2 and TRBJ2-5 provide the parts outside the CDR3, is GAGVSQSPSNKVTEKGKDVELRCDPISGHTALYWYRQSLGQGLEFLIYFQGNSAPDKSGLPSDRFSAERTGGSVSTLTIQRTQQEDSAVYLCASSLAGAQETQYFGPGTRLLVL.

V is TRBV12-3 or TRBV12-4 and J is TRBJ1-5; D is unclear. The CDR3 has 12 amino acids. V was shortened by 3 bases and J by 6 bases, with 6 bases between the two germline ends. The CDR3 is CASSFGGQPQHF. Here the CDR3 DNA reads TGTGCCAGCAGTTTTGGCGGTCAGCCCCAGCATTTT.

The gene calls are TRBV10-3 and TRBJ1-3, with D possibly matching TRBD1 (5 bases). Trimming removed 11 bases at V and 0 bases at J, with 14 bases between. Germline CDR1 ENHRY, CDR2 SYGVKD. The CDR3 runs 14 residues. CDR3 sequence (DNA): TGTGCCGCCAGACAGCCTACCTCTGGAAACACCATATATTTT. Translating gives CAARQPTSGNTIYF.

This clone is a singleton in its sample. The rearrangement links TRBV9 to TRBJ1-1; no firm D call. Per germline, CDR1 SGDLS and CDR2 YYNGEE. The V and J ends lost 3 bases and 5 bases respectively, with 17 bases between them. The CDR3 contains 15 residues. Here the CDR3 reads CASSAYDTGDTEAFF. Written as DNA, the CDR3 is TGTGCCAGCAGCGCCTATGACACGGGAGATACTGAAGCTTTCTTT.

V gene TRBV30 combines with J gene TRBJ1-1; 9 positions agree with TRBD1. Trimming at V came to 4 bases and at J to 7 bases, leaving 13 bases not matched to a gene. The CDR3 has 15 residues. Per germline, CDR1 GTSNPN and CDR2 SVGIG (reference sequence). CDR3 residues: CAWTRDRARLNEAFF. CDR3 sequence (DNA): TGTGCCTGGACCCGGGACAGGGCGAGACTAAATGAAGCTTTCTTT.

The rearrangement links TRBV28 to TRBJ1-2; perhaps TRBD1 as D (5 bases). Germline-derived CDR1 and CDR2 are MDHEN and SYDVKM. The CDR3 is 14 amino acids. V lost 5 bases and J 3 bases, leaving 13 bases between the germline ends. The CDR3 DNA follows: TGTGCCAGCAGTATCCGGGACGCATACTATGGCTACACCTTC. Its translation is CASSIRDAYYGYTF.

V usage is TRBV11-2 and J usage is TRBJ2-7, with no clear D. The V end was cut by 5 bases, the J end by 10 bases, with 21 bases between. CDR3 size: 14 residues. The V gene's germline CDR1 is SGHAT and CDR2 FQNNGV. The DNA of the CDR3 is TGTGCCAGCAGCCTAGGGCGCAGTGTTACGAGCCAGTACTTC. It specifies CASSLGRSVTSQYF.

The V call is TRBV27, the J call TRBJ1-4; 7 bases fit TRBD1. V lost 6 bases to trimming and J lost 7 bases; unmatched junction nucleotides: 17. There are 17 residues in the CDR3. CDR1 is MNHEY, CDR2 SMNVEV, per germline (reference sequence). The CDR3 loop is CASRRGPQGLFAEKLFF. The DNA for the CDR3 is TGTGCCAGCAGAAGGGGGCCACAGGGGTTGTTCGCTGAAAAACTGTTTTTT.

The chain recombines TRBV6-2 or TRBV6-3 with TRBJ1-5; 11 nucleotides align to TRBD1. Losses at the gene ends were 0 bases for V and 9 bases for J; bases not matched to a gene: 4. Germline assignment: CDR1 MNHEY and CDR2 SVGEGT. The CDR3 runs to 15 residues. The CDR3 DNA reads TGTGCCAGCAGTTACTCCGGGACAGGGGGACTGCCCCAGCATTTT. Amino acid sequence: CASSYSGTGGLPQHF.

The J gene is TRBJ1-2, the V gene TRBV18; D might be TRBD1 (5 bases). The germline CDR1 and CDR2 sequences are KGHSH and LQKENI. The length of the CDR3 is 14 residues. Trimming pared 5 bases from V and 7 bases from J, leaving 17 bases between. The CDR3, as DNA: TGTGCCAGCTCAGCCCTAGACAGCCCCAGTGGCTACACCTTC. Translation gives CASSALDSPSGYTF.

This chain links TRBV11-2 with TRBJ2-2; 12 bases are shared with TRBD2. Unmatched junction bases numbered 2, after V lost 3 bases and J lost 6 bases. CDR1 is SGHAT and CDR2 is FQNNGV in the germline V gene. This CDR3 has 15 residues. The CDR3 sequence is CASSLGLAGPGELFF. The CDR3 DNA sequence: TGTGCCAGCAGCTTGGGACTAGCGGGCCCCGGGGAGCTGTTTTTT. Using reference TRBV11-2 and TRBJ2-2 for the parts outside the CDR3, the full variable domain is EAGVAQSPRYKIIEKRQSVAFWCNPISGHATLYWYQQILGQGPKLLIQFQNNGVVDDSQLPKDRFSAERLKGVDSTLKIQPAKLEDSAVYLCASSLGLAGPGELFFGEGSRLTVL.

This chain connects TRBV4-3 to TRBJ2-7, with 8 bases lining up with TRBD1. Looked up from germline, CDR1 is LGHNA and CDR2 is YSLEER. The junction had 7 bases not matched to a gene; V was cut back by 0 bases and J by 6 bases. The CDR3 has 15 residues. CDR3 bases: TGCGCCAGCAGCCAAGAAACAGGGGGAGAAGGCGAGCAGTACTTC. This translates into CASSQETGGEGEQYF.

This sequence joins TRBV5-1 and TRBJ1-2, with unresolved D. CDR3 length equals 14 residues. Germline CDR1 and CDR2: SGHRS and YFSETQ. Trimming left V 4 bases short and J 8 bases short, with 18 bases between. CDR3 sequence reads: CASSAAGGLRGYTF. The CDR3 DNA is TGCGCCAGCAGCGCGGCCGGCGGCCTTAGAGGCTACACCTTC.

This chain links TRBV7-2 with TRBJ1-6; 10 nucleotides match TRBD1. Looked up from germline, CDR1 is SGHTA and CDR2 is FQGNSA. This CDR3 contains 14 residues. After removal of 5 bases from V and 10 bases from J, the junction contained 5 bases not matched to a gene. The CDR3 DNA sequence: TGTGCCAGCAGCCCCCGGACAGGGGGATCACCCCTCCACTTT. It translates to CASSPRTGGSPLHF.

The genes are TRBV19 and TRBJ1-1, with D perhaps matching TRBD1 (5 bases). Germline CDR1 and CDR2: LNHDA and SQIVND (reference sequence). CDR3 length equals 16 residues. The V gene lost 9 bases and the J gene lost 5 bases, with 25 bases spanning the gap. CDR3 nucleotide sequence: TGTGCCAGCAAAGCGGGACTTAAAATGTTGGGGACTGAAGCTTTCTTT. Encoded protein: CASKAGLKMLGTEAFF. Complete variable domain (other parts from reference TRBV19 and TRBJ1-1): DGGITQSPKYLFRKEGQNVTLSCEQNLNHDAMYWYRQDPGQGLRLIYYSQIVNDFQKGDIAEGYSVSREKKESFPLTVTSAQKNPTAFYLCASKAGLKMLGTEAFFGQGTRLTVV.

The V call is TRBV10-2, the J call TRBJ1-4; tentative D call: TRBD1 (6 bases). The CDR3 runs to 14 residues. The V gene lost 6 bases and the J gene lost 3 bases, with 11 bases spanning the gap. The germline gives CDR1 WSHSY, CDR2 SAAADI. The CDR3 sequence: CASRTGKANEKLFF. The CDR3, as DNA: TGCGCCAGCAGAACAGGGAAAGCTAATGAAAAACTGTTTTTT.

V is TRBV5-6 and J is TRBJ2-1; D is perhaps TRBD2 (6 bases). Germline loops: CDR1 SGHDT, CDR2 YYEEEE. This CDR3 has 16 residues. Trimming removed 0 bases at V and 2 bases at J, with 12 bases between. CDR3 nucleotide sequence: TGTGCCAGCAGCTTGGGAGTACTAGCACCCTACAATGAGCAGTTCTTC. Translation: CASSLGVLAPYNEQFF. The full variable domain, with the rest looked up from reference TRBV5-6 and TRBJ2-1, is DAGVTQSPTHLIKTRGQQVTLRCSPKSGHDTVSWYQQALGQGPQFIFQYYEEEERQRGNFPDRFSGHQFPNYSSELNVNALLLGDSALYLCASSLGVLAPYNEQFFGPGTRLTVL.

The V gene is TRBV3-1 (or the pseudogene TRBV3-2), the J gene TRBJ2-2; unclear D gene. This CDR3 comprises 15 residues. Trimming stripped 1 base from V and 1 base from J, with 7 bases between. Germline lookup yields CDR1 LGHDT and CDR2 YNNKEL (reference sequence). This chain's CDR3 is CASSQGRLNTGELFF. The DNA for the CDR3 is TGTGCCAGCAGCCAAGGCAGGCTGAACACCGGGGAGCTGTTTTTT.

The chain carries TRBV5-4 and TRBJ2-7, with 7 nucleotides matching TRBD1. Germline V gene data show CDR1 as SGHNT and CDR2 as YYREEE (reference sequence). There are 14 residues in the CDR3. The V segment lost 0 bases and the J segment 2 bases; nucleotides outside the gene matches: 2. This CDR3 is CASSLDRGPYEQYF. For the CDR3, the DNA is TGTGCCAGCAGCTTGGACAGGGGACCCTACGAGCAGTACTTC.

The chain carries TRBV9 and TRBJ2-1; D gene ambiguous. The germline V and J ends were trimmed by 0 bases and 5 bases, with 3 bases remaining between them. CDR3 length: 12 amino acids. Looked up from germline, CDR1 is SGDLS and CDR2 is YYNGEE. CDR3 protein: CASSVGNNEQFF. In DNA form, the CDR3 reads TGTGCCAGCAGCGTAGGAAACAATGAGCAGTTCTTC.

This clone was detected only a few times. The CDR3 region is CASSTGGSWSYTF. DNA of the CDR3: TGTGCCAGCAGCACAGGGGGCTCTTGGAGCTACACCTTC. The genes are TRBV12-3 or TRBV12-4 and TRBJ1-2; 9 positions agree with TRBD1. The length of the CDR3 is 13 residues. Trimming cost V 6 bases and J 9 bases; bases outside gene matches: 8.

The chain recombines TRBV4-3 with TRBJ1-2; 7 positions match TRBD1. Germline-derived CDR1 and CDR2 are LGHNA and YSLEER. The CDR3 is 14 residues long. Unmatched junction bases numbered 6, after V lost 4 bases and J lost 4 bases. Written as DNA, the CDR3 is TGCGCCAGCAGCCTTACAGGGGTTGGCTATGGCTACACCTTC. Translated, it gives CASSLTGVGYGYTF.

The CDR3 DNA reads TGTGCCAGCAAACTTCCTGGGGGCCAGGGCTCAGCTTTCTTT. This encodes CASKLPGGQGSAFF. The chain links TRBV6-5 to TRBJ1-1; a weak D match, TRBD1 (6 bases). The CDR3 covers 14 residues. Germline CDR1 MNHEY, CDR2 SVGAGI. Deletions cut 7 bases from V and 10 bases from J, with 22 bases between.

Note on this clone: The identical CDR3 is also encoded by other nucleotide sequences in the sample. This chain uses TRBV5-1 with TRBJ1-3; D remains unclear. V shed 0 bases and J shed 0 bases, with 4 bases lying between them. Germline V gene sequence: CDR1 SGHRS, CDR2 YFSETQ. The CDR3 sequence is 14 residues long. CDR3: CASSLDGSGNTIYF. The CDR3 bases are TGCGCCAGCAGCTTGGACGGCTCTGGAAACACCATATATTTT. Using reference TRBV5-1 and TRBJ1-3 for the parts outside the CDR3, the full variable domain is KAGVTQTPRYLIKTRGQQVTLSCSPISGHRSVSWYQQTPGQGLQFLFEYFSETQRNKGNFPGRFSGRQFSNSRSEMNVSTLELGDSALYLCASSLDGSGNTIYFGEGSWLTVV.

The V gene is TRBV27, the J gene TRBJ1-1; 8 nucleotides align to TRBD1. From germline, CDR1 is MNHEY and CDR2 SMNVEV (reference sequence). The CDR3 extends over 13 amino acids. The J segment lost 6 bases and the V segment lost 6 bases, leaving 6 bases of the junction unmatched. CDR3 nucleotides: TGTGCCAGCAGAGGGCAGGGGGCACCTGAAGCTTTCTTT. The encoded protein is CASRGQGAPEAFF.

The chain carries TRBV3-1 (or the pseudogene TRBV3-2) and TRBJ2-5; D might be TRBD2 (6 bases). Trimming removed 4 bases at V and 5 bases at J, with 17 bases between. The germline V gene has CDR1 LGHDT and CDR2 YNNKEL (reference sequence). The CDR3 length is 15 residues. In DNA form, the CDR3 reads TGTGCCAGCAGCCCCTCCGGCGGGGCGGGGGAGACCCAGTACTTC. Its protein product is CASSPSGGAGETQYF.

The rearrangement joins TRBV27 to TRBJ1-5; possibly TRBD1 for D (5 bases). CDR3 length: 13 residues. V shed 5 bases and J shed 9 bases, with 14 bases lying between them. CDR1 is MNHEY and CDR2 is SMNVEV in the germline V gene (reference sequence). The DNA of the CDR3 is TGTGCCAGCAGTCTAGGGGAGTCTTGGCCCCAGCATTTT. Amino acids: CASSLGESWPQHF.

The V and J genes are TRBV3-1 (or the pseudogene TRBV3-2) and TRBJ2-3; D ambiguous. The CDR3 covers 16 residues. V was shortened by 1 base and J by 7 bases, with 18 bases between the two germline ends. CDR1 is LGHDT and CDR2 is YNNKEL in the germline V gene (reference sequence). CDR3 DNA sequence: TGTGCCAGCAGCCAAGGGGTACACGTCCCATCTTATACGCAGTATTTT. The encoded protein is CASSQGVHVPSYTQYF.